The TCR beta chain under discussion was sequenced for a study of Tregs in tolerant kidney transplant recipients. General study findings and limits: Validation in larger populations is needed because few patients were studied. In tolerant patients, donor-specific Tregs outgrew total Tregs, suggesting antigen-driven expansion. Tregs expanded with activated donor B cells seemed most donor-specific.

The repertoire was sequenced with immunoSEQ multiplex PCR; TCRdb's copy has only in-frame clones and lacks some. Of around 70,000 clones listed, roughly 92% are singletons. CD4+CD25+CD127- Tregs, CD4+CD25- non-Tregs, CD4 and CD8 cells were sorted. Of note for this clone: The antigen remains unidentified.

CDR1 and CDR2 from the germline V gene are SGHRS and YFSETQ. V trimming: 3 bases; J trimming: 4 bases; junction bases outside the gene matches: 6. The CDR3 is made up of 14 amino acids. The sequence was collected from a human donor who received a combined kidney and bone marrow transplant. The chain carries TRBV5-1 and TRBJ2-5; 7 bases are a match to TRBD1. This sample comprised CD8+ T cells from blood, obtained before the transplant. The CDR3, as DNA: TGCGCCAGCAGCTCCCGCGACAGGGCAGAGACCCAGTACTTC. Translation: CASSSRDRAETQYF. Full variable domain (rest looked up from reference TRBV5-1 and TRBJ2-5): KAGVTQTPRYLIKTRGQQVTLSCSPISGHRSVSWYQQTPGQGLQFLFEYFSETQRNKGNFPGRFSGRQFSNSRSEMNVSTLELGDSALYLCASSSRDRAETQYFGPGTRLLVL.